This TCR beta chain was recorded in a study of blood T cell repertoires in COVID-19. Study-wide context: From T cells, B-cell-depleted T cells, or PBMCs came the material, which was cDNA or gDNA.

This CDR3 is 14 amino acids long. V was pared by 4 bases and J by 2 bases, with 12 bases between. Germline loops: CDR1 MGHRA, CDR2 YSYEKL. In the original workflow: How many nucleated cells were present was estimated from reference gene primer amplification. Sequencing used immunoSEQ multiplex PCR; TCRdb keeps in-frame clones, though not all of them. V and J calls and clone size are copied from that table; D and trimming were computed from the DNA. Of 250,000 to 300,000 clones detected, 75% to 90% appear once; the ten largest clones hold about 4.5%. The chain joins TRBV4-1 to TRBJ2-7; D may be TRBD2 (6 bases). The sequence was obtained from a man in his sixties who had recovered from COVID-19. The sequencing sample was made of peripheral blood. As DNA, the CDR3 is TGCGCCAGCAGCCCATCAGGGACTCCCTACGAGCAGTACTTC. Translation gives CASSPSGTPYEQYF.